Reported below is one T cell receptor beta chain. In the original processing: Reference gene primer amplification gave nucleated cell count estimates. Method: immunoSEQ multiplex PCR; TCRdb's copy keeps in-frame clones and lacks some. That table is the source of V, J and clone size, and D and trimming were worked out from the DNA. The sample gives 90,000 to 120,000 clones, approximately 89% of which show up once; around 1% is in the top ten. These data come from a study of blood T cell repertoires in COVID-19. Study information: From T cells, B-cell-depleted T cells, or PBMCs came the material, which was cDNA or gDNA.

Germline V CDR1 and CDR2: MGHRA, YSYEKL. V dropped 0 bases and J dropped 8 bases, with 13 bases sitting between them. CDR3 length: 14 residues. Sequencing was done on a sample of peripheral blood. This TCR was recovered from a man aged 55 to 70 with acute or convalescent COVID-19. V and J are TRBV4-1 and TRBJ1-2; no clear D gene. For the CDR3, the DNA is TGCGCCAGCAGCCAAGATCCCGGGTCCTCCGGCTACACCTTC. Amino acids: CASSQDPGSSGYTF.